The following is a T cell receptor beta chain sequence with its context. These data come from a study of blood T cell repertoires in COVID-19. The CDR3 extends over 16 amino acids. Per germline, CDR1 GTSNPN and CDR2 SVGIG (reference sequence). Trimming shortened V by 2 bases and J by 5 bases, and 18 bases separated the two germline ends. What the recovered Cohort 3 donors had was two negative PCRs, clearance, or symptom resolution. TCRdb keeps only in-frame clones here, not all; method: immunoSEQ multiplex PCR. The sample holds 250,000 to 300,000 clones, roughly 91% seen once. Input material: PBMCs or T cells enriched from blood (not recorded which). The chain carries TRBV30 and TRBJ1-4; no clear D gene. This clonotype was sampled from a woman aged 55-70 years who had recovered from COVID-19. The CDR3 is CAWSPNLPGLNEKLFF. CDR3 nucleotide sequence: TGTGCCTGGAGTCCCAACCTGCCCGGACTCAATGAAAAACTGTTTTTT.